Listed here are 14 T cell receptor beta chains from one sample, sequenced in a study of CD8+ T cells in alopecia areata. The sample's treatment: oral pan-JAK inhibitor, 5-10 mg twice daily. Isolated RNA was reverse transcribed into cDNA used as the sequencing template. Using immunoSEQ multiplex PCR, the repertoire was profiled, and TCRdb retains in-frame clones only, with some absent. The sample carries 150,000 to 200,000 clones, under 80% recorded once. The sequencing here drew on CD4+ T cells sorted from blood, taken around week 50, from a patient treated with tofacitinib. These receptors came from a human donor with alopecia areata.

The chain employs TRBV19 and TRBJ2-1; 8 positions agree with TRBD2. V lost 5 bases and J lost 2; bases outside the gene matches: 14. Germline assignment: CDR1 LNHDA and CDR2 SQIVND (reference sequence). The CDR3 totals 18 residues. The CDR3 DNA reads as TGTGCCAGTAGTCCCAAAAGTCCCGGACTAGCTGCCTACAATGAGCAGTTCTTC. Translated, it gives CASSPKSPGLAAYNEQFF.

This chain joins TRBV29-1 and TRBJ2-3; 11 bases agree with TRBD1. Trimming cost V 7 bases and J 5 bases; bases outside gene matches: 8. Germline V gene lookup returns CDR1 SQVTM and CDR2 ANQGSEA. This CDR3 contains 14 residues. In DNA, the CDR3 is TGCAGCGCCCACAGGACAGGGGGCGAAGATACGCAGTATTTT. Translating it yields CSAHRTGGEDTQYF.

The rearrangement joins TRBV30 to TRBJ1-4; 9 positions match TRBD1. The CDR3 has 13 residues. CDR1 is GTSNPN and CDR2 is SVGIG in the germline V gene (reference sequence). J was trimmed by 6 bases and V by 7 bases; bases with no gene match: 6. The CDR3 bases are TGTGCCTCGTCCCGGGACAGGGATGAAAAACTGTTTTTT. It specifies CASSRDRDEKLFF.

This clone was seen a few times. The rearrangement uses TRBV7-9 and TRBJ1-1, with 9 bases that match TRBD1. Germline V gene sequence: CDR1 SEHNR, CDR2 FQNEAQ (reference sequence). CDR3 length equals 14 residues. V was pared by 5 bases and J by 5 bases, with 6 bases of the junction left unmatched. CDR3 loop: CASSPQGAGTEAFF. In nucleotides, the CDR3 is TGTGCCAGCAGCCCACAGGGGGCAGGGACTGAAGCTTTCTTT.

CDR3 in amino acids: CASSNTGNSPLHF. The CDR3 coding sequence is TGTGCCAGCAGCAACACAGGGAATTCACCCCTCCACTTT. This chain uses TRBV5-6 with TRBJ1-6, with a possible D match to TRBD1 (6 bases). Germline lookup yields CDR1 SGHDT and CDR2 YYEEEE. The CDR3 extends over 13 amino acids. The V end lost 4 bases, the J end lost 7 bases, and 9 bases lay between the germline ends.

The chain links TRBV29-1 to TRBJ1-4; perhaps TRBD1 as D (5 bases). The CDR3 covers 12 residues. The V end was cut by 3 bases, the J end by 12 bases, with 14 bases between. CDR1 SQVTM and CDR2 ANQGSEA come from the germline V gene. In nucleotides, the CDR3 is TGCAGCGTTGAGGTCGGGGCCGGAGAACTGTTTTTT. This translates into CSVEVGAGELFF.

This clone came up once. The chain combines TRBV7-8 with TRBJ1-4, with TRBD1 matching over 7 bases. V lost 5 bases and J lost 10; bases outside the gene matches: 13. Germline lookup yields CDR1 SGHVS and CDR2 FQNEAQ. The CDR3 is 15 amino acids. The CDR3 DNA reads TGTGCCAGCAGCCTCTCGGGACAGATCGATGCAAAACTGTTTTTT. Translation gives CASSLSGQIDAKLFF. The full variable domain, completed using reference TRBV7-8 and TRBJ1-4, is GAGVSQSPRYKVAKRGQDVALRCDPISGHVSLFWYQQALGQGPEFLTYFQNEAQLDKSGLPSDRFFAERPEGSVSTLKIQRTQQEDSAVYLCASSLSGQIDAKLFFGSGTQLSVL.

This rearrangement joins TRBV30 to TRBJ1-1, with no clear D. Germline lookup yields CDR1 GTSNPN and CDR2 SVGIG (reference sequence). The CDR3 is 13 amino acids. Trimming stripped 0 bases from V and 2 bases from J, with 7 bases between. The CDR3 DNA is TGTGCCTGGAGTGTAAACATAAACACTGAAGCTTTCTTT. The encoded protein is CAWSVNINTEAFF.

In regard to this clone: At the DNA level, this CDR3 is encoded by other sequences in the same sample as well. The chain combines TRBV29-1 with TRBJ2-6; 11 nucleotides line up with TRBD1. The germline V gene has CDR1 SQVTM and CDR2 ANQGSEA. With V trimmed by 4 bases and J by 4 bases, 3 bases remained unmatched. The CDR3 length is 15 residues. DNA of the CDR3: TGCAGCGTTGGGACAGGGGGCTTAGGGGCCAACGTCCTGACTTTC. Its protein is CSVGTGGLGANVLTF.

The gene calls are TRBV29-1 and TRBJ2-1; TRBD2 matches 9 bases. J gave up 4 bases and V 3 bases, and 7 bases lay outside the gene matches. The germline V gene has CDR1 SQVTM and CDR2 ANQGSEA. CDR3 length equals 15 residues. The CDR3 coding sequence is TGCAGCGTTGATCAAGCGGGGGGTACTTACAATGAGCAGTTCTTC. Translating it yields CSVDQAGGTYNEQFF.

The CDR3 spells CASGRIGGQPQHF. In DNA form, the CDR3 reads TGTGCCAGCGGGCGAATTGGGGGGCAGCCCCAGCATTTT. The V call is TRBV27, the J call TRBJ1-5, with D possibly TRBD1 on 5 matching bases. This CDR3 comprises 13 residues. Germline V gene lookup returns CDR1 MNHEY and CDR2 SMNVEV (reference sequence). The V end was cut by 8 bases, the J end by 7 bases, with 15 bases between.

The V gene is TRBV30, the J gene TRBJ2-6; D not certain. CDR1 is GTSNPN, CDR2 SVGIG, per germline (reference sequence). V was trimmed by 0 bases and J by 0 bases, leaving 24 bases between them. The CDR3 sequence is 21 residues long. Here the CDR3 DNA reads TGTGCCTGGAGTGTACCGGTGCCTCAGGCCCCCTCCCACTCTGGGGCCAACGTCCTGACTTTC. Protein sequence: CAWSVPVPQAPSHSGANVLTF.

This chain connects TRBV29-1 to TRBJ1-5; 7 positions agree with TRBD1. V shed 4 bases, J shed 3 bases, and the junction held 3 bases outside the gene matches. CDR3 length: 13 residues. Per the germline V gene, CDR1 is SQVTM and CDR2 is ANQGSEA. CDR3 nucleotide sequence: TGCAGCGTTGGACAGGGAGTCAATCAGCCCCAGCATTTT. Its translation: CSVGQGVNQPQHF.

This clone was seen only once. The V gene is TRBV7-9, the J gene TRBJ1-2; TRBD1 matches at 7 bases. The CDR3 consists of 14 residues. The V gene's germline CDR1 is SEHNR and CDR2 FQNEAQ (reference sequence). V shed 4 bases, J shed 7 bases, and the junction held 9 bases outside the gene matches. The CDR3 DNA follows: TGTGCCAGCAGCTCGCGACAGGGTCAGAGTGGCTACACCTTC. Translation: CASSSRQGQSGYTF.